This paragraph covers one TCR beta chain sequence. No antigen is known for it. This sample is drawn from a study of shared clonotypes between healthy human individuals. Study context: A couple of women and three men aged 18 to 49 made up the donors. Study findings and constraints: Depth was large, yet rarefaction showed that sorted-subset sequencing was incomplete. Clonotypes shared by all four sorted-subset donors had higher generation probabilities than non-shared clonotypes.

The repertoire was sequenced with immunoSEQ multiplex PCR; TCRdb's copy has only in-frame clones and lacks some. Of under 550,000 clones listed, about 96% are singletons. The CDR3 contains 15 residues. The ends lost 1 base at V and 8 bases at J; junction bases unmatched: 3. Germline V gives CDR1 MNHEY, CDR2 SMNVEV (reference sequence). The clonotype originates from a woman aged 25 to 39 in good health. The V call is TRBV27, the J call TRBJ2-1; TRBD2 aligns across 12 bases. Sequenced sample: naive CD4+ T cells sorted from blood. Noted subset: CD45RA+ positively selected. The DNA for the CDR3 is TGTGCCAGCAGTTTATTTCCTAGCGGGAGGGATGAGCAGTTCTTC. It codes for CASSLFPSGRDEQFF.